A selection of T cell receptor beta chains follows, all from one sample in a study of T cell changes during pregnancy in multiple sclerosis. Profiling relied on immunoSEQ multiplex PCR, and the TCRdb table lists in-frame clones only, not all of them. The sample consists of roughly 51,000 clones, approximately 90% of them appearing once. The input for sequencing was CD4+ T cells from peripheral blood mononuclear cells, taken after pregnancy. The receptors were sampled from a female donor in good health, enrolled as a control in a pregnancy study. Each CDR3 is given with its conserved first and last residue. The D gene is left open where the match is weak. Some rows have no size entry. The others give once, few or many, or a class for an expanded clone.

>TRBJ2-3|TRBV23-1|-|TRBD2
CASSQSGVAGLWDTQYF
TGCGCCAGCAGTCAATCGGGAGTAGCGGGGCTATGGGATACGCAGTATTTT
>TRBJ2-3|TRBV9|-|TRBD2
CASSEGIAGPSTDTQYF
TGTGCCAGCAGCGAGGGGATAGCGGGGCCGAGCACAGATACGCAGTATTTT
>TRBJ1-3|TRBV28|-|-
CASRLSGDTIYF
TGTGCCAGCAGACTTAGCGGGGACACCATATATTTT
>TRBJ1-1|TRBV7-3|-|-
CASSLSRNTEAFF
TGTGCCAGCAGCTTAAGCAGAAACACTGAAGCTTTCTTT
>TRBJ1-4|TRBV9|-|TRBD1
CASSVQTGLREKLFF
TGTGCCAGCAGCGTCCAGACAGGGCTAAGGGAAAAACTGTTTTTT
>TRBJ2-5|TRBV6-5|-|TRBD1
CASRQGRETQYF
TGTGCCAGCCGACAGGGGAGGGAGACCCAGTACTTC
>TRBJ1-3|TRBV2|-|-
CASRAQGSAGNTIYF
TGTGCCAGCAGGGCACAGGGCTCAGCGGGAAACACCATATATTTT
>TRBJ2-3|TRBV11-3|-|-
CASSLGDFPSTDTQYF
TGTGCCAGCAGCTTGGGGGACTTCCCTAGCACAGATACGCAGTATTTT
>TRBJ1-1|TRBV19|-|-
CATGGRTNTEAFF
TGTGCCACGGGGGGCAGGACGAACACTGAAGCTTTCTTT
>TRBJ2-7|TRBV2|-|-
CASGRVYEQYF
TGTGCCAGCGGGAGAGTCTACGAGCAGTACTTC
>TRBJ1-2|TRBV7-2|-|-
CASSLGQNYGYTF
TGTGCCAGCAGCTTAGGACAGAACTATGGCTACACCTTC
>TRBJ1-1|TRBV5-1|-|-
CASSLGRQGNTEAFF
TGCGCCAGCAGCTTGGGGCGACAAGGAAACACTGAAGCTTTCTTT
>TRBJ1-1|TRBV29-1|-|-
CSVEVVDKAFF
TGCAGCGTTGAAGTTGTGGACAAGGCTTTCTTT
>TRBJ1-1|TRBV30|-|-
CAWARDPAFF
TGTGCCTGGGCTCGCGATCCGGCTTTCTTT
>TRBJ1-5|TRBV6-5|-|-
CASSYSRHGNQPQHF
TGTGCCAGCAGTTACTCCAGACACGGCAATCAGCCCCAGCATTTT
>TRBJ1-1|TRBV7-3|-|TRBD1
CASSQQGHTEAFF
TGTGCCAGCAGCCAACAGGGGCACACTGAAGCTTTCTTT
>TRBJ2-2|TRBV14|once|-
CASNRDRTGELFF
TGTGCCAGCAACAGGGATCGCACCGGGGAGCTGTTTTTT
>TRBJ2-3|TRBV7-2|-|TRBD1
CASSLSTGSTDTQYF
TGTGCCAGCAGCCTATCGACAGGGTCGACAGATACGCAGTATTTT
>TRBJ1-2|TRBV19|-|-
CASTLQGGDRRGYTF
TGTGCCAGTACCCTACAAGGGGGGGATCGGCGTGGCTACACCTTC
>TRBJ2-7|TRBV6-1|-|-
CASSEKRGSGEQYF
TGTGCCAGCAGTGAAAAAAGGGGTTCCGGCGAGCAGTACTTC
>TRBJ2-7|TRBV5-4|-|TRBD1
CASSVQAGGPYEQYF
TGTGCCAGCAGCGTCCAGGCAGGGGGACCCTACGAGCAGTACTTC
>TRBJ1-1|TRBV13|few|-
CASSRAFF
TGTGCCAGCAGTCGTGCTTTCTTT
>TRBJ2-5|TRBV7-7|-|TRBD2
CASSLGLAGGQETQYF
TGTGCTAGCAGCCTCGGACTAGCGGGGGGACAAGAGACCCAGTACTTC
>TRBJ1-1|TRBV2|-|-
CASSEYRLNTEAFF
TGTGCCAGCAGTGAATACAGGCTTAACACTGAAGCTTTCTTT
>TRBJ1-1|TRBV5-6|-|TRBD1
CASRPTGGRTEAFF
TGTGCCAGCAGGCCGACAGGGGGCAGGACTGAAGCTTTCTTT
>TRBJ2-4|TRBV2|-|-
CASTQGGGGNIQYF
TGTGCCAGCACCCAAGGGGGGGGAGGGAACATTCAGTACTTC
>TRBJ1-2|TRBV6-1|-|TRBD1
CASRVGQGVSYGYTF
TGTGCCAGCAGGGTGGGACAGGGGGTTTCCTATGGCTACACCTTC
>TRBJ2-3|TRBV7-2|-|-
CASSARVPSADTQYF
TGTGCCAGCAGCGCACGGGTCCCAAGTGCAGATACGCAGTATTTT
>TRBJ1-5|TRBV19|-|TRBD1
CASSGTGGQPQHF
TGTGCCAGTAGCGGGACAGGGGGTCAGCCCCAGCATTTT
>TRBJ1-1|TRBV18|once|-
CASSPPRQLAFF
TGTGCCAGCTCACCACCTCGACAGCTTGCTTTCTTT
>TRBJ1-5|TRBV18|-|-
CASSPQGLQPQHF
TGTGCCAGCTCACCGCAGGGACTTCAGCCCCAGCATTTT
>TRBJ2-3|TRBV7-2|-|TRBD2
CASTLTSGVLDTQYF
TGTGCCAGCACCCTGACTAGCGGGGTTCTGGATACGCAGTATTTT
>TRBJ1-4|TRBV18|-|-
CASSPRTSENEKLFF
TGTGCCAGCTCACCACGAACTTCGGAGAATGAAAAACTGTTTTTT
>TRBJ2-7|TRBV28|-|TRBD2
CASSLVIAGGRNEQYF
TGTGCCAGCAGTTTGGTCATCGCGGGGGGGAGGAACGAGCAGTACTTC
>TRBJ1-2|TRBV2|-|-
CASSEQVYYGYTF
TGTGCCAGCAGTGAACAGGTTTACTATGGCTACACCTTC
>TRBJ2-7|TRBV2|-|-
CASTPDTGGYEQYF
TGTGCCAGCACCCCGGACACCGGCGGCTACGAGCAGTACTTC
>TRBJ2-5|TRBV5-1|-|-
CASSLLLQETQYF
TGCGCCAGCAGCCTGCTACTACAAGAGACCCAGTACTTC
>TRBJ2-1|TRBV18|-|TRBD2
CASSPGLSIRLNNEQFF
TGTGCCAGCTCCCCGGGACTATCCATCCGCCTCAACAATGAGCAGTTCTTC
>TRBJ1-2|TRBV7-2|-|-
CASSLVGGKGGYTF
TGTGCCAGCAGCTTAGTCGGGGGGAAAGGGGGCTACACCTTC
>TRBJ2-7|TRBV28|-|-
CASTIGGAMHEQYF
TGTGCCAGCACTATAGGGGGGGCGATGCACGAGCAGTACTTC
>TRBJ1-2|TRBV27|-|-
CASSPRAHSGGYTF
TGTGCCAGCAGTCCCCGCGCCCATTCGGGTGGCTACACCTTC
>TRBJ1-1|TRBV5-6|-|-
CASSLVPGLNTEAFF
TGTGCCAGCAGCTTGGTGCCAGGGTTGAACACTGAAGCTTTCTTT
>TRBJ2-5|TRBV7-2|-|-
CASIKGGEPQETQYF
TGTGCCAGCATCAAAGGGGGGGAGCCCCAAGAGACCCAGTACTTC
>TRBJ1-2|TRBV2|-|-
CASSERTDYYGYTF
TGTGCCAGCAGTGAACGGACAGACTACTATGGCTACACCTTC
>TRBJ2-1|TRBV15|-|TRBD2
CATSRGLAGGNEQFF
TGTGCCACCAGCAGAGGACTAGCGGGGGGCAATGAGCAGTTCTTC
>TRBJ2-1|TRBV4-1|-|-
CASSQERGLGTADNEQFF
TGCGCCAGCAGCCAAGAGAGAGGGCTTGGAACTGCGGACAATGAGCAGTTCTTC